The 32 T cell receptor delta chains given below trace back to one sample, sequenced in a study of γδ T cells in repeated Plasmodium falciparum infection. TCRdb called clones from the multiplex PCR reads again using CATT. The table lists tens of thousands of delta-chain clones, 0.75% to 1% of them singletons. Vgamma9/Vdelta2+ and Vdelta2-negative gammadelta T cells were flow-sorted from PBMC for bulk sequencing. Sample: gamma-delta T cells from blood. These TCRs come from a pool of human donors (malaria-infected and uninfected, not separated).

As for this clone: TCRdb's entry gives the protein of a much larger clone, which mismatches this DNA's translation at residue 3, likely from a read error; the protein reported here is translated from the DNA. V is TRDV1 and J is TRDJ1, with 7 bases matching TRDD3. No J segment appears in TCRdb, so it was assigned here by matching the sequence to germline. Germline V CDR1 and CDR2: TSWWSYY, QGS. The CDR3 covers 24 residues. The CDR3 loop reads CAIGELGAGYFPLGGGTYTDKLIF. The CDR3 coding sequence is TGTGCTATTGGGGAACTAGGAGCGGGCTATTTTCCCCTTGGTGGGGGAACGTACACCGATAAACTCATCTTT.

This clone was observed a few times. This likely stems from a read error, as it lies one base from a far larger clone. In the same sample, other DNA sequences code for this CDR3. This sequence joins TRDV1 and TRDJ1, with D possibly being TRDD3 (5 bases). TCRdb lists no J gene, so it was determined here by aligning the DNA to germline. The V and J ends lost 0 bases and 7 bases respectively, with 12 bases between them. The germline gives CDR1 TSWWSYY, CDR2 QGS. There are 14 residues in the CDR3. CDR3 protein: CALGELPIPGKLIF. The CDR3 nucleotides are TGTGCTCTTGGGGAACTCCCGATACCGGGTAAACTCATCTTT.

To note about this clone: This DNA's translation differs at residue 5 from TCRdb's protein, which comes from a much larger clone; a read error is likely, and the protein shown is translated from the DNA. The chain links TRDV1 to TRDJ1, with TRDD3 as a possible D gene (10 bases). Here the J gene was assigned by germline matching of the DNA, as TCRdb has none. Trimming took 5 bases from V and 1 from J, leaving 44 bases between them. Per the germline V gene, CDR1 is TSWWSYY and CDR2 is QGS. This CDR3 has 25 amino acids. CDR3 region: CALGKPGLPTRFWGIGGGVTDKLIF. CDR3 sequence (DNA): TGTGCTCTTGGGAAACCAGGCCTTCCTACGAGGTTCTGGGGGATAGGCGGCGGGGTCACCGATAAACTCATCTTT.

This clone turned up a few times. This likely reflects a read error, since a far larger clone is one base away. The same CDR3 also results from other DNA sequences found in this sample. J gene calling gave no result, while the V gene is TRDV2; TRDD3 was called by the table and not checked on the DNA. This CDR3 has 18 residues. The germline V gene has CDR1 GEAIGNYY and CDR2 EKD. CDR3 bases: TGTGCCTGTGACGCCCTTACTGGGGGATACGCTTTGACAGCACAGCTCTTCTTT. Its protein product is CACDALTGGYALTAQLFF.

This clone was detected a few times. This sequence is one base from a far larger clone and is likely a read error. This CDR3 is also generated by other DNA sequences in the sample. V is TRDV1 and J is TRDJ1, with TRDD3 identical over 7 bases. This CDR3 has 25 residues. Germline CDR1 and CDR2: TSWWSYY and QGS. With V trimmed by 2 bases and J by 5 bases, 38 bases remained unmatched. The CDR3 DNA reads as TGTGCTCTTGGGGAATCTAGCACTCCTATGAGGCCCCGACTGGGGTCGGCTCATCCGGCTGATAAACTCATCTTT. It encodes CALGESSTPMRPRLGSAHPADKLIF.

Remarks on this clone: A single base is all that separates this from a far larger clone, so a read error is likely. This sample includes further DNA sequences coding for the same CDR3. The chain is built from TRAV29/DV5 and TRDJ1; tentative D call: TRDD3 (5 bases). The J gene, left out of TCRdb, was set here by checking the DNA against germline. The CDR3 is 17 amino acids. From germline, CDR1 is NSMFDY and CDR2 ISSIKDK. The DNA of the CDR3 is TGCGCAGCAACGGGGGCGCCGGGGCCACCCTACACCGATAAACTCATCTTT. Translating it yields CAATGAPGPPYTDKLIF.

This clone was observed a handful of times. It is likely a read error: a sequence one base away is far more abundant. This CDR3 is also generated by other DNA sequences in the sample. This chain joins TRDV2 and TRDJ1; 10 nucleotides line up with TRDD3. TCRdb leaves out the J gene; it was filled in here by matching the DNA to germline. Germline assignment: CDR1 GEAIGNYY and CDR2 EKD. The CDR3 runs to 20 residues. This chain's CDR3 is CACDNPLGDSAQVYTDKLIF. The CDR3 region has the DNA TGTGCCTGTGACAACCCACTGGGGGATTCCGCCCAGGTGTACACCGACAAACTCATCTTT.

This clone has more than one count but fewer than ten. The V call is TRDV1, the J call TRDJ1; 13 bases agree with TRDD3. J was trimmed by 6 bases and V by 3 bases; bases with no gene match: 37. CDR1 and CDR2 from the germline V gene are TSWWSYY and QGS. The CDR3 has 26 amino acids. The CDR3 loop is CALGDPEIFRSLVLGDTRAHINKLIF. Here the CDR3 DNA reads TGTGCTCTTGGGGATCCCGAGATCTTCCGTTCCCTTGTACTGGGGGATACGCGCGCACACATCAATAAACTCATCTTT.

The table lists this clone with a few counts. For this DNA, TCRdb reports the protein of a much larger clone, which diverges at residue 16, most likely from a read error; the protein presented here is translated directly from the DNA. The V gene corresponds to TRDV1; no J gene was called; the table calls TRDD3, which could not be checked here. The CDR3 totals 18 residues. CDR1 TSWWSYY and CDR2 QGS come from the germline V gene. As DNA, the CDR3 is TGTGCTCTTGGGGAACCCCTCTGGTCGGGCTCGTACACCGATAAACCCATCTTT. Translated: CALGEPLWSGSYTDKPIF.

Turning to this clone: The protein TCRdb gives is from a much larger clone and does not agree with this DNA's translation at residue 3, likely a read error; the protein shown here comes from the DNA. The chain links TRDV2 to TRDJ2; 7 nucleotides agree with TRDD3. TCRdb is silent on the J gene; assignment here came from matching the DNA to germline. The CDR3 spans 23 residues. The V segment lost 8 bases and the J segment 0 bases; nucleotides outside the gene matches: 32. The germline V gene encodes CDR1 GEAIGNYY and CDR2 EKD. CDR3: CAYAKRKLGPGWGFPSLTAQLFF. Here the CDR3 DNA reads TGTGCCTATGCCAAAAGAAAACTTGGTCCGGGCTGGGGGTTTCCCTCTTTGACAGCACAACTCTTCTTT.

As regards this clone: One base separates it from a far larger clone, so it is likely a read error. The same CDR3 is also encoded by other DNA sequences in this sample. J is TRDJ1 and V is TRDV1; 8 bases map to TRDD3. TCRdb leaves out the J gene; it was filled in here by matching the DNA to germline. J lost 0 bases, V lost 7 bases, and 28 bases had no gene match. Germline V lookup: CDR1 TSWWSYY, CDR2 QGS. The CDR3 sequence is 22 residues long. The CDR3 region is CALEAPPSHTGGRQLYTDKLIF. CDR3 nucleotides: TGTGCTCTTGAGGCCCCGCCGTCCCATACTGGGGGGCGACAACTGTACACCGATAAACTCATCTTT.

This clone was counted only a few times. TCRdb attributes to this sequence the protein of a much larger clone, which differs from the DNA translation at residue 5; a read error is likely, and the protein displayed is translated from the DNA. This chain links TRDV3 with TRDJ1, with TRDD3 matching 9 bases. As TCRdb names no J gene, one was assigned here on the basis of a DNA match to germline. The ends lost 3 bases at V and 2 bases at J; junction bases unmatched: 19. This CDR3 contains 18 residues. CDR1 TVYSNPD and CDR2 GDNSRS come from the germline V gene (reference sequence). In nucleotides, the CDR3 is TGTGCCTTGTGGCTTTCACGCAGGGGATACGCATTTACCGATAAACTCATCTTT. As protein: CALWLSRRGYAFTDKLIF.

This clone was found a few times. TCRdb's listed protein matches a much larger clone and diverges from this DNA's translation at residue 11, likely through a read error; the protein shown comes from the DNA. The gene calls are TRDV1 and TRDJ1; D ambiguous. TCRdb does not report a J gene; here it was assigned by matching the DNA to germline references. The CDR3 totals 15 residues. Germline CDR1 is TSWWSYY and CDR2 is QGS. DNA for the CDR3: TGTGCTCTTGGGGAAAGGAAGCGTCTCACCGGTAAACTCATCTTT. It is translated as CALGERKRLTGKLIF.

Comment on this clone: TCRdb pairs this DNA with a much larger clone's protein that differs at residue 13, likely a read error; the protein shown was translated from the DNA. V usage is TRAV36/DV7 and J usage is TRDJ1, with D perhaps TRDD3 (6 bases). Because TCRdb records no J gene, it was assigned here through a match of the DNA to germline. Germline loops: CDR1 VTNFRS, CDR2 LTSSGIE (reference sequence). With 2 bases removed from V and 0 bases from J, the gap between germline ends came to 38 bases. The CDR3 is 23 residues long. CDR3 in amino acids: CAVEGFARRNYWRILRYTDKLIF. The CDR3 DNA sequence: TGTGCTGTGGAAGGGTTTGCGCGACGAAACTACTGGAGGATACTTAGGTACACCGATAAACTCATCTTT.

For this clone: This is likely an artifact of a read error, given a far larger clone one base away. Other DNA sequences in this specimen translate into the identical CDR3. J is TRDJ1 and V is TRDV1; a weak D match, TRDD3 (6 bases). TCRdb carries no J gene annotation; the J gene was assigned here by matching the DNA with germline. This CDR3 contains 18 residues. Trimming removed 5 bases at V and 2 bases at J, with 24 bases between. CDR1 is TSWWSYY, CDR2 QGS, per germline. The CDR3 loop reads CALGKATVGASGTDKLIF. As DNA, the CDR3 is TGTGCTCTTGGGAAGGCTACCGTGGGGGCCTCGGGGACCGATAAACTCATCTTT.

This clone was detected many times. This sample includes further DNA sequences coding for the same CDR3. This chain links TRDV1 with TRDJ1; D assignment may be TRDD2 or TRDD3 (6 bases each). Per germline, CDR1 TSWWSYY and CDR2 QGS. The CDR3 totals 24 residues. Trimming shortened V by 2 bases and J by 0 bases, and 37 bases separated the two germline ends. CDR3 sequence reads: CALGETGLPKRGGDPPINTDKLIF. CDR3 nucleotides: TGTGCTCTTGGGGAAACGGGCCTTCCCAAACGTGGAGGGGATCCACCCATAAACACCGATAAACTCATCTTT.

About this clone itself: The protein in TCRdb stems from a much larger clone and differs at residue 16 from this DNA's translation, likely a read error; here the protein is translated from the DNA. V gene assignment gives TRDV1, but the J gene was left uncalled; the D segment call TRDD3 is taken from the table without a DNA check. CDR1 is TSWWSYY and CDR2 is QGS in the germline V gene. The CDR3 has 18 residues. In DNA, the CDR3 is TGTGCTCTTGGGGAACTCCCGGGGCTACTGGGGGACAACGATAAACCCATCTTT. It translates to CALGELPGLLGDNDKPIF.

This clone was observed a few times. The protein that TCRdb holds for this DNA derives from a much larger clone and differs from the translated DNA at residue 16, which likely indicates a read error; the protein shown here is translated from the DNA. Here the V gene is TRDV2, but the J gene went uncalled; TRDD3 is the table's D call and was not checked against the DNA. Germline lookup yields CDR1 GEAIGNYY and CDR2 EKD. The CDR3 is 18 amino acids. The CDR3 loop is CACDPASLGDPHTDKHIF. CDR3 bases: TGTGCCTGTGACCCAGCATCACTGGGGGATCCTCACACCGATAAACACATCTTT.

This clone was detected ten times or more. A read error is the likely source, as a far larger clone sits one nucleotide away. This sample also contains other DNA sequences that code for the same CDR3. The V gene is TRDV2, the J gene TRDJ1; the match to TRDD3 covers 7 bases. Germline values: CDR1 GEAIGNYY, CDR2 EKD. The CDR3 covers 15 residues. Unmatched junction bases numbered 7, after V lost 0 bases and J lost 4 bases. CDR3 in DNA: TGTGCCTGTGACACCGTTGGGGATAGGAGCGATAAACTCATCTTT. It encodes CACDTVGDRSDKLIF.

With regard to this clone: It is likely a read error: a sequence one base away is far more abundant. Other DNA sequences within the sample encode an identical CDR3. V is TRDV2 and J is TRDJ1, with 11 bases identical to TRDD3. Here the J gene came from matching the DNA to germline, since TCRdb omits it. The ends lost 3 bases at V and 3 bases at J; junction bases unmatched: 5. CDR1 and CDR2 from the germline V gene are GEAIGNYY and EKD. This CDR3 contains 15 residues. The CDR3 reads CACDPLGDIPDKLIF. CDR3 nucleotide sequence: TGTGCCTGTGACCCACTGGGGGATATCCCCGATAAACTCATCTTT.

This clone turned up a few times. This likely traces to a read error, being one base from a far larger clone. Distinct nucleotide sequences in the sample also encode this CDR3. The chain links TRDV1 to TRDJ1; TRDD3 is a possible D gene (6 bases). Assignment of the J gene here rests on matching the DNA to germline, because TCRdb gives none. The germline CDR1 and CDR2 sequences are TSWWSYY and QGS. The CDR3 has 21 residues. The DNA for the CDR3 is TGTGCCCTTGGGGAATCTTTTCCCAACCGGTGGCTGGGGAGATACACCGATAAACTCATCTTT. It is translated as CALGESFPNRWLGRYTDKLIF.

In this sample, this clone turned up a few times. The chain carries TRDV2 and TRDJ1, with 13 positions matching TRDD3. TCRdb does not report a J gene; here it was assigned by matching the DNA to germline references. The V and J ends lost 8 bases and 0 bases, in that order; junction bases with no gene match: 35. The CDR3 is 25 amino acids. Germline V gives CDR1 GEAIGNYY, CDR2 EKD. The CDR3 here is CASPYRTGGYAYPPFLRAYTDKLIF. In DNA, the CDR3 is TGTGCCTCTCCCTATCGTACTGGGGGATACGCGTATCCCCCCTTTCTACGAGCGTACACCGATAAACTCATCTTT.

This clone was picked up many times. For this DNA, TCRdb reports the protein of a much larger clone, which diverges at residue 21, most likely from a read error; the protein presented here is translated directly from the DNA. TRDV1 is the V gene, and the J gene was not called; the DNA was not used to check the table's D call, TRDD3. The CDR3 runs 23 residues. CDR1 and CDR2 (germline): TSWWSYY, QGS. The CDR3, as DNA: TGTGCTCTTGGGGACCCCCTCTCTACGGCCCCAACCTACGTCCATCAGTACACCGATAAACCCATCTTT. Amino acid sequence: CALGDPLSTAPTYVHQYTDKPIF.

The sample holds many counts of this clone. The chain combines TRDV2 with TRDJ1, with 8 positions matching TRDD3. Trimming removed 1 base from V and 2 bases from J; junction bases left unmatched: 26. There are 22 residues in the CDR3. Per germline, CDR1 GEAIGNYY and CDR2 EKD. The CDR3 reads CACDTVSGPGDKGRSNTDKLIF. In DNA, the CDR3 is TGTGCCTGTGACACTGTTTCGGGTCCGGGGGATAAGGGGCGAAGTAATACCGATAAACTCATCTTT.

This clone was found a few times. TCRdb lists the protein of a much larger clone for this DNA, which differs at residue 7, so this is likely a read error; the protein given here is translated from the DNA itself. V gene TRDV2 combines with J gene TRDJ1; D may be TRDD3 (5 bases). No J gene is reported in TCRdb; it was inferred here by comparing the DNA with germline. The V end was cut by 1 base, the J end by 9 bases, with 17 bases between. The CDR3 has 14 residues. Germline values: CDR1 GEAIGNYY, CDR2 EKD. DNA of the CDR3: TGTGCCTGTGACACAGTAGTGTCGGGATCTGAACTCATCTTT. Its protein product is CACDTVVSGSELIF.

There are a few counts of this clone. TCRdb's entry gives the protein of a much larger clone, which mismatches this DNA's translation at residue 7, likely from a read error; the protein reported here is translated from the DNA. The chain carries TRDV1 and TRDJ1; D is unclear. TCRdb is silent on the J gene; assignment here came from matching the DNA to germline. V lost 0 bases and J lost 8, with 22 bases in between. There are 17 residues in the CDR3. Per the germline V gene, CDR1 is TSWWSYY and CDR2 is QGS. The CDR3 DNA follows: TGTGCTCTTGGGGAACTCCCACGGTCGGAACTGTCTAGCAAACTCATCTTT. Encoded protein: CALGELPRSELSSKLIF.

This clone was observed at least ten times. The chain has TRDV2 and TRDJ1; D gene unclear. V lost 0 bases, J lost 0 bases, and 16 bases lay in between. The CDR3 contains 17 residues. Germline V gene lookup returns CDR1 GEAIGNYY and CDR2 EKD. The CDR3 loop is CACDTVSFGTNTDKLIF. The CDR3 nucleotides are TGTGCCTGTGACACCGTTTCGTTCGGTACTAACACCGATAAACTCATCTTT.

This clone was observed a handful of times. TCRdb assigns this DNA the protein of a much larger clone, which departs from its translation at residue 13; this likely reflects a read error, and the protein shown comes from translating the DNA. This chain connects TRDV2 to TRDJ1, with TRDD3 identical over 8 bases. TCRdb leaves out the J gene; it was filled in here by matching the DNA to germline. The CDR3 has 16 amino acids. Per germline, CDR1 GEAIGNYY and CDR2 EKD. Here the CDR3 reads CACDSVLGGGTDELIF. The CDR3 nucleotides read TGTGCCTGTGACTCCGTACTGGGGGGAGGAACCGATGAACTCATCTTT.

A few counts support this clone. TCRdb assigns this DNA the protein of a much larger clone, which departs from its translation at residue 15; this likely reflects a read error, and the protein shown comes from translating the DNA. The V gene was identified as TRDV2, while no J gene was called; no check of the table's D call, TRDD3, against the DNA was made. CDR3 length: 16 residues. From germline, CDR1 is GEAIGNYY and CDR2 EKD. The CDR3 DNA reads TGTGCCTGTGACATTAGGGAAAAAAGGGACACCGATAAACTCACCTTT. Its translation: CACDIREKRDTDKLTF.

A remark on this clone: The protein held in TCRdb is that of a much larger clone and does not match this DNA's translation at residue 7, likely because of a read error; the protein shown is translated from the DNA. The chain links TRDV1 to TRDJ1, with D perhaps TRDD3 (5 bases). The CDR3 runs 19 residues. CDR1 and CDR2 from the germline V gene are TSWWSYY and QGS. The V end lost 1 base, the J end lost 0 bases, and 21 bases lay between the germline ends. The CDR3 DNA sequence: TGTGCTCTTGGGGAACGGTGCCTGGCGACGGGGACCCACACCGATAAACTCATCTTT. Translating gives CALGERCLATGTHTDKLIF.

Notes on this clone: A much larger clone lies a single base off, so this may be a read error. The same CDR3 arises from other DNA sequences in this sample as well. The chain has TRDV1 and TRDJ1, with 10 nucleotides matching TRDD3. Germline CDR1 and CDR2: TSWWSYY and QGS. This CDR3 spans 19 amino acids. J lost 1 base, V lost 6 bases, and 17 bases had no gene match. CDR3 region: CALGDVPYWGMVPTDKLIF. The CDR3 DNA follows: TGTGCTCTTGGAGACGTCCCATACTGGGGGATGGTTCCCACCGATAAACTCATCTTT.

This clone was seen a few times. One base separates it from a far larger clone, so it is likely a read error. The sample carries other DNA sequences with the same CDR3. The chain recombines TRDV1 with TRDJ1, with D possibly matching TRDD3 (5 bases). The length of the CDR3 is 19 residues. From germline, CDR1 is TSWWSYY and CDR2 QGS. CDR3 loop: CALGETWGPSGKYTDKLIF. In DNA form, the CDR3 reads TGTGCTCTCGGGGAAACGTGGGGTCCCTCAGGGAAGTACACCGATAAACTCATCTTT.